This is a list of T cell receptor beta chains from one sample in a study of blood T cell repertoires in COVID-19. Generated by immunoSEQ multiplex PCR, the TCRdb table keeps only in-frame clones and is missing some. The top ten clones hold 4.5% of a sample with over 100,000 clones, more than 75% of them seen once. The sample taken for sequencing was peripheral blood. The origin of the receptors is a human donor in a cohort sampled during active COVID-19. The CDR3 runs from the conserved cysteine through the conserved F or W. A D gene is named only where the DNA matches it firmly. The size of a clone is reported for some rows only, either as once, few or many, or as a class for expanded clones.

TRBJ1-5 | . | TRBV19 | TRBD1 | CASIPVAGGFNQPQHF | TGTGCCAGTATCCCTGTGGCAGGGGGATTCAATCAGCCCCAGCATTTT
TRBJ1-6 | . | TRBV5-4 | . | CASSFWTAGNSPLHF | TGTGCCAGCAGCTTTTGGACGGCGGGGAATTCACCCCTCCACTTT
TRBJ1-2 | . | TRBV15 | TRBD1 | CATSRASGTGGRYGYTF | TGTGCCACCAGCAGAGCCTCCGGGACAGGGGGAAGGTATGGCTACACCTTC
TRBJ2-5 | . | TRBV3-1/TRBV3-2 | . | CASSQRITSSETQYF | TGTGCCAGCAGCCAAAGAATCACTAGTTCGGAGACCCAGTACTTC
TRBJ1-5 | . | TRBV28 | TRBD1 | CASSFRDRGINQPQHF | TGTGCCAGCAGTTTTCGGGACAGGGGAATTAATCAGCCCCAGCATTTT
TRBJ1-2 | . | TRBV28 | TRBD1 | CASTPQGYYGYTF | TGTGCCAGCACCCCACAGGGGTACTATGGCTACACCTTC
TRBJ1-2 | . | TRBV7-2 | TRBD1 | CASTIDRASGYTF | TGTGCCAGCACCATAGACAGGGCGAGTGGCTACACCTTC
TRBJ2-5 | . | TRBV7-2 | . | CASSSRNEGETQYF | TGTGCCAGCAGCTCGCGGAACGAGGGAGAGACCCAGTACTTC
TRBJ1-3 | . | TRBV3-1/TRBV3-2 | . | CASSQRTSSNTIYF | TGTGCCAGCAGCCAACGTACTAGTTCGAACACCATATATTTT
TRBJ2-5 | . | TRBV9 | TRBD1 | CASSVGRTGDQETQYF | TGTGCCAGCAGCGTAGGCCGGACAGGAGATCAAGAGACCCAGTACTTC
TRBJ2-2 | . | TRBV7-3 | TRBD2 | CASSLGRDGTGELFF | TGTGCCAGCAGCTTAGGGAGGGACGGGACCGGGGAGCTGTTTTTT
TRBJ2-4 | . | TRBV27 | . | CASSFPNSAPTTVLTKNIQYF | TGTGCCAGCAGTTTCCCCAATTCAGCCCCCACTACTGTGCTAACCAAAAACATTCAGTACTTC
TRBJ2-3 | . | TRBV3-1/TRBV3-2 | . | CASSQVDISTDTQYF | TGTGCCAGCAGCCAAGTCGACATTAGCACAGATACGCAGTATTTT
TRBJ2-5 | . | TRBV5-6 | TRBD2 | CASSPSPGTSGGETQYF | TGTGCCAGCAGCCCGAGTCCCGGGACTAGCGGGGGTGAGACCCAGTACTTC
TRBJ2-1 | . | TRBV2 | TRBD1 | CASRGDRGYNEQFF | TGTGCCAGCAGGGGGGACAGGGGATACAATGAGCAGTTCTTC
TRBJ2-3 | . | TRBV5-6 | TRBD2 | CASSLALAGQADTQYF | TGTGCCAGCAGCTTGGCCTTAGCGGGGCAGGCAGATACGCAGTATTTT
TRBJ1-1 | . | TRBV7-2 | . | CASSLGQPKETEAFF | TGTGCCAGCAGCTTAGGTCAGCCCAAGGAGACTGAAGCTTTCTTT
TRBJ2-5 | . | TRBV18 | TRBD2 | CASSPRSSGAETQYF | TGTGCCAGCTCACCCCGATCTAGCGGTGCGGAGACCCAGTACTTC
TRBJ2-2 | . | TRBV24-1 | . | CATRQANTGELFF | TGTGCCACGAGACAGGCGAACACCGGGGAGCTGTTTTTT
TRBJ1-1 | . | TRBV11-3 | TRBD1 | CASSPQGTLNTEAFF | TGTGCCAGCAGCCCACAGGGGACCTTGAACACTGAAGCTTTCTTT
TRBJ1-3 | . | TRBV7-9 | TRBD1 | CASSSGTGGSGNTIYF | TGTGCCAGCAGCTCCGGGACAGGGGGGTCTGGAAACACCATATATTTT
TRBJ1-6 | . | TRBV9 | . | CASGDLGDNSPLHF | TGTGCCAGCGGGGACTTAGGGGATAATTCACCCCTCCACTTT
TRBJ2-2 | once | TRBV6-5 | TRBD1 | CASNRDRGPTGELFF | TGTGCCAGCAACCGGGACAGGGGACCCACCGGGGAGCTGTTTTTT
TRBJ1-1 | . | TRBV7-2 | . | CASSNPDSNTEAFF | TGTGCCAGCAGCAATCCAGATTCGAACACTGAAGCTTTCTTT
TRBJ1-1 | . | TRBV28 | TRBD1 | CASSRNDRAAEAFF | TGTGCCAGCAGTCGGAACGACAGGGCCGCTGAAGCTTTCTTT
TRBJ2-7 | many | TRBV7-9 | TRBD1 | CASSRTILGQGMVSYEQYF | TGTGCCAGCAGCCGCACGATTCTAGGACAGGGGATGGTCTCCTACGAGCAGTACTTC
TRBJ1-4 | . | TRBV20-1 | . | CSATYNEKLFF | TGCAGTGCAACTTATAATGAAAAACTGTTTTTT
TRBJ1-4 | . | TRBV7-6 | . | CASSFGGAATNEKLFF | TGTGCCAGCAGCTTCGGAGGGGCAGCAACTAATGAAAAACTGTTTTTT
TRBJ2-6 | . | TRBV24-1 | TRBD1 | CATRAGGSGANVLTF | TGTGCCACCCGGGCAGGGGGCTCTGGGGCCAACGTCCTGACTTTC
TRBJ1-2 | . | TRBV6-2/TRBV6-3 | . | CASSDTGRAGYTF | TGTGCCAGCAGTGACACAGGGAGGGCTGGCTACACCTTC
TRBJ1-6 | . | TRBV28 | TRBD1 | CASSSGTGALGSPLHF | TGTGCCAGCAGTTCCGGGACAGGGGCCCTAGGCTCACCCCTCCACTTT
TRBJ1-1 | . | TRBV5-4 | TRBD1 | CASSRGQGIPEAFF | TGTGCCAGCAGCCGGGGACAGGGGATCCCTGAAGCTTTCTTT
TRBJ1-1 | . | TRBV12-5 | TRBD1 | CASVRRRGQTEAFF | TGTGCTAGTGTAAGGCGCAGGGGGCAAACTGAAGCTTTCTTT
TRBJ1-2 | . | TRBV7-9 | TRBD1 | CASSLVGGTGVGYTF | TGTGCCAGCAGCTTAGTGGGCGGGACAGGCGTTGGCTACACCTTC
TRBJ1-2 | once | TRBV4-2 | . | CASSQQPGGRTGYTF | TGTGCCAGCAGCCAACAACCGGGGGGTAGGACTGGCTACACCTTC
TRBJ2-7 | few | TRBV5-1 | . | CASSAGSPPYEQYF | TGCGCCAGCAGCGCAGGAAGTCCCCCCTACGAGCAGTACTTC
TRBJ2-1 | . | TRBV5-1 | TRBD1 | CASSSQGTGNNEQFF | TGCGCCAGCAGCTCGCAAGGGACAGGGAACAATGAGCAGTTCTTC
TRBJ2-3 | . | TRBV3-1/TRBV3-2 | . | CASRPYHARDTQYF | TGTGCCAGCAGACCCTATCACGCACGGGATACGCAGTATTTT
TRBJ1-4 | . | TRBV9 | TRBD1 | CASSVGGGLGQLDYVWANEKLFF | TGTGCCAGCAGCGTAGGAGGGGGCCTTGGACAATTGGATTATGTTTGGGCTAATGAAAAACTGTTTTTT
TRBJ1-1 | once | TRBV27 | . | CASSNYRQNTEAFF | TGTGCCAGCAGCAACTACCGGCAGAACACTGAAGCTTTCTTT
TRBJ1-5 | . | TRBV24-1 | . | CATSKGDLNQPQHF | TGTGCCACCAGTAAGGGGGACCTTAATCAGCCCCAGCATTTT
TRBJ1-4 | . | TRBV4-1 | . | CASSQDLGGRGEKLFF | TGCGCCAGCAGCCAAGATCTCGGGGGGCGCGGGGAAAAACTGTTTTTT
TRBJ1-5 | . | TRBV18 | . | CASSSDGDQPQHF | TGTGCCAGCTCATCCGACGGGGATCAGCCCCAGCATTTT
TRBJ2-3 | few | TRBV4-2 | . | CASSQAAGTQYF | TGTGCCAGCAGCCAAGCGGCGGGTACGCAGTATTTT
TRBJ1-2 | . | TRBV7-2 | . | CASSPTGEAYYGYTF | TGTGCCAGCAGTCCGACGGGGGAGGCCTACTATGGCTACACCTTC
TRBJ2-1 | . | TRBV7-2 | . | CASSGGAFSNEQFF | TGTGCCAGCAGTGGGGGGGCCTTTTCCAATGAGCAGTTCTTC
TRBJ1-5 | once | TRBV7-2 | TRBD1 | CASSQDRGPRGNQPQHF | TGTGCCAGCAGCCAGGACAGGGGGCCCAGAGGCAATCAGCCCCAGCATTTT
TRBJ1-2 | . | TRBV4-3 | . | CASSVDITDSRGYTF | TGCGCCAGCAGTGTCGATATAACGGACAGTCGAGGCTACACCTTC
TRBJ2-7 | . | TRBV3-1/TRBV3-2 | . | CASSEVYEQYF | TGTGCCAGCAGTGAGGTTTACGAGCAGTACTTC
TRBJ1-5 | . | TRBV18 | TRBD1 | CASSPRQGANQPQHF | TGTGCCAGCTCACCACGACAGGGGGCCAATCAGCCCCAGCATTTT
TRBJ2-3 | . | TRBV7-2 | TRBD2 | CASSSNTAGGADTQYF | TGTGCCAGCAGCTCGAATACAGCGGGGGGGGCAGATACGCAGTATTTT
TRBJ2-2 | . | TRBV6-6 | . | CASRGLPGELFF | TGTGCCAGCAGAGGACTACCTGGGGAGCTGTTTTTT
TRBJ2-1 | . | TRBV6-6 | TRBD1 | CASSDRGNGEQFF | TGTGCCAGCAGCGACAGGGGCAACGGTGAGCAGTTCTTC
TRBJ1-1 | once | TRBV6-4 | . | CASSTGSNTEAFF | TGTGCCAGCAGTACAGGGTCGAACACTGAAGCTTTCTTT
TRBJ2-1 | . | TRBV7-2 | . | CASSSVQGSYNEQFF | TGTGCCAGCAGCTCAGTTCAGGGCTCCTACAATGAGCAGTTCTTC